This T cell receptor (beta chain) originates from a study of blood T cell repertoires in COVID-19. On the study more broadly: Researchers got acute and convalescent COVID-19 samples from the United States, Italy and Spain. T cells, B-cell-depleted T cells, or PBMCs supplied cDNA or gDNA.

As originally analysed: Researchers report that nucleated cell counts were estimated from reference gene primer amplification. The protocol was immunoSEQ multiplex PCR, while the TCRdb copy is restricted to in-frame clones and leaves out a portion. V and J calls and clone size come straight from that table; D and trimming were deduced from the DNA. Here the sample spans approximately 82,000 clones, roughly four fifths being singletons. The CDR3 consists of 12 residues. Trimming cost V 8 bases and J 0 bases, with 8 bases left between them. The sequence was obtained from a human donor in a cohort sampled during active COVID-19. The chain uses TRBV12-3 or TRBV12-4 and TRBJ2-7; no clear D. The source material was peripheral blood. The CDR3 reads CASRAYSYEQYF. CDR3 nucleotides: TGTGCCAGCCGCGCCTACTCCTACGAGCAGTACTTC.